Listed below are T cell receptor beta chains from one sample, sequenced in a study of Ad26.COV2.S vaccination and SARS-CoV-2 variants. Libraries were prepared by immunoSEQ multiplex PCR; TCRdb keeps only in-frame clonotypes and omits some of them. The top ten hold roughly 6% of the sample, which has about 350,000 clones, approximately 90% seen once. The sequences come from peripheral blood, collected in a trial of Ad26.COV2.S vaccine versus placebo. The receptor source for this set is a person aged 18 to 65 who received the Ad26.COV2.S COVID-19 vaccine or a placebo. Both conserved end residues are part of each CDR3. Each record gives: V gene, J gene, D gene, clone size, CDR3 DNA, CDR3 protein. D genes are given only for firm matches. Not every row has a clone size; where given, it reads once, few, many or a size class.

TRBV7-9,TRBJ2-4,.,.,TGTGCCAGCAGCATCGCACAGGGGAGGGAAAACATTCAGTACTTC,CASSIAQGRENIQYF
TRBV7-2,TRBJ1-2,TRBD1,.,TGTGCCAGCAGCCTTGGAGTCCGGGACAGCCTTGGGACCTTC,CASSLGVRDSLGTF
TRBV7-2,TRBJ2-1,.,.,TGTGCCAGCAGCTCGCGGGACGGATCCTACAATGAGCAGTTCTTC,CASSSRDGSYNEQFF
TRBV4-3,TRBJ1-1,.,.,TGCGCCAGCAGCCAAGAGGGGGCGGGGGGTCTGACTGAAGCTTTCTTT,CASSQEGAGGLTEAFF
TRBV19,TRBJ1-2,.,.,TGTGCCAGCCAGGAGGGCAGGCTCCGTGGCTACACCTTC,CASQEGRLRGYTF
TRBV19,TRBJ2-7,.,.,TGTGCCAGTAGTATCTCGGCATTCTACGAGCAGTACTTC,CASSISAFYEQYF
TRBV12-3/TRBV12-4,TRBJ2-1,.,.,TGTGCCAGCAGTTTGTACAATGAGCAGTTCTTC,CASSLYNEQFF
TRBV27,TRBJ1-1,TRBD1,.,TGTGCCAGCAGTCTCGACAGGGGTCCTGAAGCTTTCTTT,CASSLDRGPEAFF
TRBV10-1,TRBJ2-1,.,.,TGCGCCAGCTCTTACAATGAGCAGTTCTTC,CASSYNEQFF
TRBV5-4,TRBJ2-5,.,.,TGTGCCAGCAGCTTGGCCAGCGGGCCCCAAGAGACCCAGTACTTC,CASSLASGPQETQYF
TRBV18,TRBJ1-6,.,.,TGTGCCAGCTCCCCACAGGATTCAAATTCACCCCTCCACTTT,CASSPQDSNSPLHF
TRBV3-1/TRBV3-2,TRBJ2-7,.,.,TGTGCCAGCAGCCAAGGGGGCGGGGGCCAATACGAGCAGTACTTC,CASSQGGGGQYEQYF
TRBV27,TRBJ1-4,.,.,TGTGCCAGCAGTTTAGGGTTAGGACGGGAAAAACTGTTTTTT,CASSLGLGREKLFF
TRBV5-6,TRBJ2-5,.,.,TGTGCCAGCAGCTTAAGGTGGCTAGCGCAACCCTGGGAGACCCAGTACTTC,CASSLRWLAQPWETQYF
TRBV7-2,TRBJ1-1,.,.,TGTGCCAGCAGTTCCCGTTTGGACACTGAAGCTTTCTTT,CASSSRLDTEAFF
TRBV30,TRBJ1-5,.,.,TGTGCCTGGAGTGGCAGCAGCAATCAGCCCCAGCATTTT,CAWSGSSNQPQHF
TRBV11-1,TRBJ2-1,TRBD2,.,TGTGCCAGCAGCTTGACTAGCCTAAATGAGCAGTTCTTC,CASSLTSLNEQFF
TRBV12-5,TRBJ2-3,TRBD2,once,TGTGCTAGTGGTTTGGTCCAGGGTGGGCGGGGGAGATTTTCTAGCACAGATACGCAGTATTTT,CASGLVQGGRGRFSSTDTQYF
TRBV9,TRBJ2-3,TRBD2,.,TGTGCCAGCAGCCTTCTAGCGGGAGGGCCAGATACGCAGTATTTT,CASSLLAGGPDTQYF
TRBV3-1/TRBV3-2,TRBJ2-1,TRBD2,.,TGTGCCAGCAGCCAGAAATACCGGACTAGCGGGTTTTTGAGCTCCTACAATGAGCAGTTCTTC,CASSQKYRTSGFLSSYNEQFF
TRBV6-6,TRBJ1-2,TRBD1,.,TGTGCCAGCGAAACCCGACAGGGTAACTATGGCTACACCTTC,CASETRQGNYGYTF
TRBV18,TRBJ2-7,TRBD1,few,TGTGCCAGTAGACAGGGAAAAGACGAGCAGTACTTC,CASRQGKDEQYF
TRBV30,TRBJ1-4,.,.,TGTGCCCGGGGGAGCCAGGTGGGGGAAAAACTGTTTTTT,CARGSQVGEKLFF
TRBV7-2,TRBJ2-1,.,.,TGTGCCAGCAGCTTGGCAGTATACAATGAGCAGTTCTTC,CASSLAVYNEQFF
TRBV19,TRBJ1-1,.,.,TGTGCCACCACGAGCCAGGCGGAATCTGCTTTCTTT,CATTSQAESAFF
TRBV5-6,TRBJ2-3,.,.,TGTGCCAGCAGCCGTCGGGGGGCTACGCAGTATTTT,CASSRRGATQYF
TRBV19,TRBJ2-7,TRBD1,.,TGTGCCAGTAGTATAGATGTTGCCAGGGGGAAGTACGAGCAGTACTTC,CASSIDVARGKYEQYF
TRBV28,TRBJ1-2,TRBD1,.,TGTGCCAGCAGACAGGGGGCTGGCTACACCTTC,CASRQGAGYTF
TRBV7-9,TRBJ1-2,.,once,TGTGCCAGCAGCCAAATAGCAGGGTTAGACGGCTACACCTTC,CASSQIAGLDGYTF
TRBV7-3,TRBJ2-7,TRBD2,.,TGTGCCAGCAGCTCCTACGGGGGGAGGTACGAGCAGTACTTC,CASSSYGGRYEQYF
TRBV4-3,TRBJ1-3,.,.,TGCGCCAGCAGCCAAAGTAAGAGCGACCGCTCTGGAAACACCATATATTTT,CASSQSKSDRSGNTIYF
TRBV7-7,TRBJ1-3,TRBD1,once,TGTGCTAGCAGCCCCCGCCCGGGACAGGGCTTTTCTGGAAACACCATATATTTT,CASSPRPGQGFSGNTIYF
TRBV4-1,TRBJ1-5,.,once,TGCGCCAGCAGCCGAGAGGTGATGACTGGGAATCAGCCCCAGCATTTT,CASSREVMTGNQPQHF
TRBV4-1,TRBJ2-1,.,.,TGCGCCAGCAGCCAACCTGCGGAGAGCATCTACAATGAGCAGTTCTTC,CASSQPAESIYNEQFF
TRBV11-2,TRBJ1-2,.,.,TGTGCCAGCAGCTTAGTTACTCCATTCGACTATGGCTACACCTTC,CASSLVTPFDYGYTF
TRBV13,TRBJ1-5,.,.,TGTGCCAGCAGCCCTACAGGTAGGTATAGCAATCAGCCCCAGCATTTT,CASSPTGRYSNQPQHF
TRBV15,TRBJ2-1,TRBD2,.,TGTGCCACCAGCTCAGGGACTAGCGGGGGCTCGGGGTACAATGAGCAGTTCTTC,CATSSGTSGGSGYNEQFF
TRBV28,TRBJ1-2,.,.,TGTGCCAGCACCGAGACCCCAAGGACAGCGCAGAGCTACACCTTC,CASTETPRTAQSYTF
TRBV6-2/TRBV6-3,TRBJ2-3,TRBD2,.,TGTGCCAGCAGTCCCCCTCTAGCGGGAGTCGAAGATACGCAGTATTTT,CASSPPLAGVEDTQYF
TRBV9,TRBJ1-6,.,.,TGTGCCAGCAGCGAGAAGAATTCACCCCTCCACTTT,CASSEKNSPLHF
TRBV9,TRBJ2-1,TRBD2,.,TGTGCCAGCAGTGAGACTAGCGGGAGATCCTACAATGAGCAGTTCTTC,CASSETSGRSYNEQFF
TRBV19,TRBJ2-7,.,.,TGTGCCAGTAGTTCGGGCTACGAGCAGTACTTC,CASSSGYEQYF
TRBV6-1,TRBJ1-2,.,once,TGTGCCAGCAGTGAAGGACCAGGGGACTATGGCTACACCTTC,CASSEGPGDYGYTF
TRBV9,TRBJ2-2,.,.,TGTGCCAGCAGCGTAGTTGGCAATCCGAACACCGGGGAGCTGTTTTTT,CASSVVGNPNTGELFF
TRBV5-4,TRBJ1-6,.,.,TGTGCCAGCAGCTTGGGGGCGGGGTTGAATCTAAATTCACCCCTCCACTTT,CASSLGAGLNLNSPLHF
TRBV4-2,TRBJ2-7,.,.,TGTGCCAGCAGCCAAGATCAGAGAGGGGACGACGAGCAGTACTTC,CASSQDQRGDDEQYF
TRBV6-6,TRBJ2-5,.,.,TGTGCCAGCAGTTCGGGACGTACCCAAGAGACCCAGTACTTC,CASSSGRTQETQYF
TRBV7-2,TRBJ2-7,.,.,TGTGCCAGCAGCCCTAACTCCGCTTCCTACGAGCAGTACTTC,CASSPNSASYEQYF
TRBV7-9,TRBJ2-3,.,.,TGTGCCAGCGTCTTCGGGGGCCCAGATACGCAGTATTTT,CASVFGGPDTQYF
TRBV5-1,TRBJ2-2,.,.,TGCGCCAGCAGCTACGGGGCTGGGGAGCTGTTTTTT,CASSYGAGELFF
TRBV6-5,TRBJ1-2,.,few,TGTGCCAGCAGTTACCGAGATCGACGCGATGGCTACACCTTC,CASSYRDRRDGYTF
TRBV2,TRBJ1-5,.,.,TGTGCCAGCAGTCGGAGCTATAGCAATCAGCCCCAGCATTTT,CASSRSYSNQPQHF
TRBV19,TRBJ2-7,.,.,TGTGCCAGTGGGGGCCGGCAGATATACGAGCAGTACTTC,CASGGRQIYEQYF
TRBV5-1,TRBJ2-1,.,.,TGCGCCAGCAGCTCCCTGAGGGAGAGAGTAGACAATGAGCAGTTCTTC,CASSSLRERVDNEQFF
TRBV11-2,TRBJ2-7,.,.,TGTGCCAGCAGCTTAGATCGTTACGAGCAGTACTTC,CASSLDRYEQYF
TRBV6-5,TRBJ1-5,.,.,TGTGCCAGCAGGAGAACAGGGTCCGGCAATCAGCCCCAGCATTTT,CASRRTGSGNQPQHF
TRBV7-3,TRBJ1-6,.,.,TGTGCCAGCAGCCAACAGGGATATAATTCACCCCTCCACTTT,CASSQQGYNSPLHF